This T cell receptor beta chain appears in the sequencing data of a study of blood T cell repertoires in COVID-19. Study background: There were acute and convalescent COVID-19 samples, and they came from the United States, Italy and Spain. From T cells, B-cell-depleted T cells, or PBMCs came the material, which was cDNA or gDNA.

V dropped 6 bases and J dropped 1 base, with 10 bases sitting between them. The CDR3 length is 13 residues. The germline CDR1 and CDR2 sequences are SGHTA and FQGNSA. In the original analysis: Reference gene primer amplification in the assay estimated nucleated cell counts. Libraries were prepared by immunoSEQ multiplex PCR; TCRdb keeps only in-frame clonotypes and omits some of them. The V and J calls and clone size were taken over from that table, and D and trimming were inferred from the DNA. Of fewer than 45,000 clones detected, almost 90% appear once; the ten largest clones hold 25%. The material sequenced was peripheral blood. This sequence originates from a man aged 60 to 69 with active or convalescent COVID-19. This sequence joins TRBV7-2 and TRBJ2-7; TRBD1 might be the D (5 bases). The CDR3: CASSRQKSYEQYF. The CDR3 coding sequence is TGTGCCAGCAGTCGACAGAAGTCCTACGAGCAGTACTTC.